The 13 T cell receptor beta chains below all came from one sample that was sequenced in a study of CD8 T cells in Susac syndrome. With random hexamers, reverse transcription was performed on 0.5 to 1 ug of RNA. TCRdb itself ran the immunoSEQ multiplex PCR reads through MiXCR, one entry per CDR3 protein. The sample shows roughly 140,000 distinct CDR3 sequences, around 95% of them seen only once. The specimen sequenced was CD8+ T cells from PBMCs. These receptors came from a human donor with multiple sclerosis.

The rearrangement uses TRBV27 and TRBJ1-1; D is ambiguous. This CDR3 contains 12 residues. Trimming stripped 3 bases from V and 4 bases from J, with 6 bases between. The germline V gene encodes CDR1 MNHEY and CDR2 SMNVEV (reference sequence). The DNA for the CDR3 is TGTGCCAGCAGTTTGCCTGGCACTGAAGCTTTCTTT. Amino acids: CASSLPGTEAFF.

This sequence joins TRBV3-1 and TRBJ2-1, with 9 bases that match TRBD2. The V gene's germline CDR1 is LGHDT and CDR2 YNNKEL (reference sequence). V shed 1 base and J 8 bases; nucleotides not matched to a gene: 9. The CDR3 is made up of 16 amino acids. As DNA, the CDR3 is TGTGCCAGCAGCCAAGTTCTAGCGGGGAGTTGGGATGAGCAGTTCTTC. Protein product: CASSQVLAGSWDEQFF.

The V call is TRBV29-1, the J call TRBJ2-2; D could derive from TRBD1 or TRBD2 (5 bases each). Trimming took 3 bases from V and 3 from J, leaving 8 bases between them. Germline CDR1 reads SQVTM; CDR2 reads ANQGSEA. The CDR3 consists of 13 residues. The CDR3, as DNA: TGCAGCGTTGAGCAGGGAGACACCGGGGAGCTGTTTTTT. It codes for CSVEQGDTGELFF.

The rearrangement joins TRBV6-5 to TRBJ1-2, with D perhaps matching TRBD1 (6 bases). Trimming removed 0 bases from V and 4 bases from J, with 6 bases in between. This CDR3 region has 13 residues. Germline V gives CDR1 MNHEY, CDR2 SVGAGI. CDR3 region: CASSYSGGYGYTF. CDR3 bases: TGTGCCAGCAGTTACTCAGGGGGCTATGGCTACACCTTC.

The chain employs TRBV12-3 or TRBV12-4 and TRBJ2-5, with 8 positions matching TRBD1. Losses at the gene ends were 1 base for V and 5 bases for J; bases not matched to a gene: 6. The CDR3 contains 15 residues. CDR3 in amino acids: CASSLVPDREETQYF. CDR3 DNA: TGTGCCAGCAGTTTAGTGCCGGACAGGGAGGAGACCCAGTACTTC.

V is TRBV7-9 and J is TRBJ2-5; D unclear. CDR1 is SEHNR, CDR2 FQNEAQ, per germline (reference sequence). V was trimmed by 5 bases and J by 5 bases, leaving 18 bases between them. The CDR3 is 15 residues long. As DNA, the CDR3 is TGTGCCAGCAGCCCACCCCTAGTGTTACTGGAGACCCAGTACTTC. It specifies CASSPPLVLLETQYF.

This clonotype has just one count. The chain's CDR3 is CASIKRVEGADEQFF. CDR3 nucleotide sequence: TGTGCCAGCATCAAAAGGGTAGAGGGGGCCGATGAGCAGTTCTTC. The rearrangement links TRBV7-9 to TRBJ2-1; TRBD1 aligns across 7 bases. The CDR3 runs to 15 residues. J lost 8 bases, V lost 7 bases, and 14 bases had no gene match. CDR1 and CDR2 (germline): SEHNR, FQNEAQ (reference sequence).

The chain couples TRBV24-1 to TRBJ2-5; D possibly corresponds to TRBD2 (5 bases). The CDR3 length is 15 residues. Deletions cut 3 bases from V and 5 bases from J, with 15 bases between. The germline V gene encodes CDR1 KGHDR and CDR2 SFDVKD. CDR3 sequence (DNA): TGTGCCACCAGTGATAATCCAGGAACGGGGGAGACCCAGTACTTC. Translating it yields CATSDNPGTGETQYF.

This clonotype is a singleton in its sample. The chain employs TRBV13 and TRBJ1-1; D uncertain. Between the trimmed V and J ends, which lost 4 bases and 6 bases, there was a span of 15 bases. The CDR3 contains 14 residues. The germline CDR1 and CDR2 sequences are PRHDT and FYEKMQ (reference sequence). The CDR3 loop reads CASSWEDRGAEAFF. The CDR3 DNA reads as TGTGCCAGCAGCTGGGAGGATAGAGGAGCTGAAGCTTTCTTT. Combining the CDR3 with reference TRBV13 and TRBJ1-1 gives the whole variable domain AAGVIQSPRHLIKEKRETATLKCYPIPRHDTVYWYQQGPGQDPQFLISFYEKMQSDKGSIPDRFSAQQFSDYHSELNMSSLELGDSALYFCASSWEDRGAEAFFGQGTRLTVV.

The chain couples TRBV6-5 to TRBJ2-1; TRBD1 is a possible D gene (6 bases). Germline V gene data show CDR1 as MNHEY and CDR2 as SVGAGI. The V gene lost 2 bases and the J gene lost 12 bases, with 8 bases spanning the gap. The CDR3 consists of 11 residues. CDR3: CASSYGQTQFF. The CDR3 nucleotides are TGTGCCAGCAGTTACGGACAGACGCAGTTCTTC.

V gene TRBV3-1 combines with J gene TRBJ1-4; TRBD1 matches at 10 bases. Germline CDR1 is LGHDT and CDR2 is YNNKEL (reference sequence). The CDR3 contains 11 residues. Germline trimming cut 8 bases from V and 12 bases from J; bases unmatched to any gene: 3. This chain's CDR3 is CASFGQGELFF. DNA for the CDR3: TGTGCCAGCTTCGGACAGGGGGAACTGTTTTTT.

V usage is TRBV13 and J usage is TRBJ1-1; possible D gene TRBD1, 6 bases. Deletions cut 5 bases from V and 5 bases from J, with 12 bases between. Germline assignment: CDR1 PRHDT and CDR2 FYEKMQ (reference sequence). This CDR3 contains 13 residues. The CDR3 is CASSVLGGTEAFF. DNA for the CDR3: TGTGCCAGCAGCGTACTAGGGGGAACTGAAGCTTTCTTT. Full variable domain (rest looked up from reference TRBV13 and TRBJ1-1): AAGVIQSPRHLIKEKRETATLKCYPIPRHDTVYWYQQGPGQDPQFLISFYEKMQSDKGSIPDRFSAQQFSDYHSELNMSSLELGDSALYFCASSVLGGTEAFFGQGTRLTVV.

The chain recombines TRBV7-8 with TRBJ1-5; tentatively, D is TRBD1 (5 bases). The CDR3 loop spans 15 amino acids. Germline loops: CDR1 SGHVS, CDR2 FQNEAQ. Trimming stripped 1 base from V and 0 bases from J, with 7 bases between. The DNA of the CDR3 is TGTGCCAGCAGCTTAGGACAGCATAGCAATCAGCCCCAGCATTTT. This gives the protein CASSLGQHSNQPQHF. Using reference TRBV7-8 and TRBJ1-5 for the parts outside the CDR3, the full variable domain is GAGVSQSPRYKVAKRGQDVALRCDPISGHVSLFWYQQALGQGPEFLTYFQNEAQLDKSGLPSDRFFAERPEGSVSTLKIQRTQQEDSAVYLCASSLGQHSNQPQHFGDGTRLSIL.